This entry features one T cell receptor beta chain sequence. Trimming removed 4 bases from V and 1 base from J, with 14 bases in between. The CDR3 contains 15 residues. The germline gives CDR1 SGHDT, CDR2 YYEEEE. Preparation of the TCRbeta library used unique molecular identifiers. MiXCR was run by TCRdb on the PCR reads, yielding one entry per CDR3 protein. The sample carries about 540,000 distinct CDR3 sequences, around 20% recorded once. The data originate from a study of T-cell reconstitution after alpha-beta-depleted transplantation in children. This receptor was taken from a human donor who donated a stem cell graft to a child with acute lymphoblastic leukemia. The sequenced sample was PBMCs from the stem cell graft donor, obtained from the stem cell graft. The chain links TRBV5-6 to TRBJ1-1; perhaps TRBD1 as D (5 bases). As DNA, the CDR3 is TGTGCCAGCAGCCCCGGGGCCCGGAGGAACACTGAAGCTTTCTTT. This encodes CASSPGARRNTEAFF.